This TCR beta chain is from a study of cytomegalovirus exposure and HLA in healthy donors. Comments on this clone: What it binds is not known.

PCR was performed using 60 Vbeta and 13 Jbeta primers. Assay: immunoSEQ multiplex PCR; the TCRdb copy retains only in-frame clones and omits some. The sample carries approximately 240,000 clones, about 80% recorded once. The CDR3 extends over 14 amino acids. The germline V gene encodes CDR1 LNHDA and CDR2 SQIVND (reference sequence). V lost 9 bases to trimming and J lost 1 base; unmatched junction nucleotides: 7. Study results and caveats: TCR beta sequences reportedly predicted most subjects' HLA-A and HLA-B alleles accurately. It emerged from a later analysis that several of the most significant clusters appeared to be linked to common viral pathogens.

The rearrangement links TRBV19 to TRBJ2-5; 8 bases agree with TRBD2. The sequenced material came from PBMCs. This TCR came from a middle-aged woman in good health and CMV-seropositive. The CDR3, as DNA: TGTGCCAGCTCCTACGGGGGGGCCCAAGAGACCCAGTACTTC. Amino acid sequence: CASSYGGAQETQYF.